This entry lists 8 T cell receptor beta chains sequenced from one sample in a study of CXCR3-negative and CXCR3-positive naive CD8 T cells. Findings of the study overall: Higher TRB CDR3 hydrophobicity marked CXCR3-positive naive cells relative to CXCR3-negative naive cells.

Their antigens remain unidentified. The libraries of TRB cDNA were constructed through 5' RACE using UMI labels. With the 5' RACE reads reprocessed, TCRdb shows one record per CDR3 protein and no DNA. This table holds roughly 60,000 distinct CDR3 sequences. The sequenced sample consisted of naive CXCR3+ CD8+ T cells from blood. The subset is: CD45RO-CCR7+CD27+CD95- naive CD8+ T cells expressing CXCR3 (TNR3+). These receptors were collected from a human donor in good health. Some clones in this sample may be carry-over from other donors' samples.

The chain couples TRBV4-1 to TRBJ2-7; TCRdb's assignment of TRBD2 cannot be checked, as there is no DNA. The CDR3 contains 15 residues. CDR1 is MGHRA and CDR2 is YSYEKL in the germline V gene. The CDR3 protein is CASRRGVGLANEQYF.

V usage is TRBV27 and J usage is TRBJ1-5. CDR3 length equals 12 residues. Germline-derived CDR1 and CDR2 are MNHEY and SMNVEV (reference sequence). CDR3 sequence: CASSLPNQPQHF.

V usage is TRBV29-1 and J usage is TRBJ2-7. CDR3 size: 14 residues. The germline V gene has CDR1 SQVTM and CDR2 ANQGSEA. The CDR3 spells CSAEDQWTGYEQYF.

The genes are TRBV28 and TRBJ2-7; TCRdb selects TRBD1, and the lack of DNA leaves this call unchecked. CDR1 is MDHEN, CDR2 SYDVKM, per germline. This CDR3 has 15 residues. The CDR3 reads CASSSSGTGSYEQYF.

V gene TRBV29-1 combines with J gene TRBJ1-3; TCRdb names TRBD1, which stays unverified in the absence of DNA. This CDR3 spans 16 amino acids. The germline CDR1 and CDR2 sequences are SQVTM and ANQGSEA. This CDR3 reads CSVVSARDNSGNTIYF.

CDR3 amino acids: CASSFTVAGTDTQYF. V gene TRBV5-5 combines with J gene TRBJ2-3; lacking DNA, the TRBD2 call made by TCRdb goes unchecked. Germline values: CDR1 SGHKS, CDR2 YYEKEE (reference sequence). The CDR3 sequence is 15 residues long.

The V call is TRBV29-1, the J call TRBJ2-2; TCRdb designates TRBD1, a call that cannot be tested without DNA. Germline V gives CDR1 SQVTM, CDR2 ANQGSEA. CDR3 length: 14 residues. This chain's CDR3 is CSVVQGAYTGELFF.

The chain is built from TRBV29-1 and TRBJ2-7; with no DNA, the TCRdb D assignment of TRBD1 cannot be verified. Germline V gene lookup returns CDR1 SQVTM and CDR2 ANQGSEA. This CDR3 has 15 residues. This chain's CDR3 is CSVEVTRTGGYEQYF.